The next 30 T cell receptor beta chains were all read from a single sample in a study of response to subunit inactivated influenza vaccine. TCRdb analysed the RT-PCR reads with MiXCR anew, one entry per CDR3 protein. Altogether a few hundred thousand distinct CDR3 sequences are present, 20% to 25% being singletons, with the ten largest covering 9.5% to 13%. Here the sequenced sample was PBMCs from blood, taken less than 22 months after vaccination. The receptor source for this set is a man between 45 and 75 years old who received an inactivated influenza vaccine.

This clonotype was picked up a small number of times. The V call is TRBV7-2, the J call TRBJ1-1; D not certain. The V gene's germline CDR1 is SGHTA and CDR2 FQGNSA. V lost 5 bases and J lost 1, with 11 bases in between. The CDR3 spans 14 residues. In DNA form, the CDR3 reads TGTGCCAGCAGCCGCCGGCAAACGAACACTGAAGCTTTCTTT. Its protein is CASSRRQTNTEAFF.

This clonotype appeared a few times. In DNA form, the CDR3 reads TGTGCCAGCAGGTATACTAGAGGCGAGCAGTACTTC. Its protein product is CASRYTRGEQYF. The rearrangement uses TRBV2 and TRBJ2-7, with D perhaps TRBD2 (5 bases). V lost 6 bases and J 6 bases, leaving 12 bases between the germline ends. The CDR3 sequence is 12 residues long. Per germline, CDR1 SNHLY and CDR2 FYNNEI. Variable domain in full (rest from reference TRBV2 and TRBJ2-7): EPEVTQTPSHQVTQMGQEVILRCVPISNHLYFYWYRQILGQKVEFLVSFYNNEISEKSEIFDDQFSVERPDGSNFTLKIRSTKLEDSAMYFCASRYTRGEQYFGPGTRLTVT.

The rearrangement joins TRBV6-1 to TRBJ1-2; weak D call: TRBD1 (5 bases). V gave up 6 bases and J gave up 4 bases, with 12 bases separating them. CDR3 length equals 13 residues. Per germline, CDR1 MNHNS and CDR2 SASEGT. The CDR3 reads CASRQGKLYGYTF. DNA of the CDR3: TGTGCCAGCAGGCAGGGAAAGCTCTATGGCTACACCTTC.

This clonotype was seen a handful of times. This chain joins TRBV20-1 and TRBJ1-1, with D hard to call. V was pared by 6 bases and J by 1 base, with 12 bases between. This CDR3 comprises 13 residues. CDR1 and CDR2 from the germline V gene are DFQATT and SNEGSKA (reference sequence). The DNA of the CDR3 is TGCAGTGCAATCCCCGGCCAGAACACTGAAGCTTTCTTT. Protein product: CSAIPGQNTEAFF.

V and J are TRBV25-1 and TRBJ2-7; 9 nucleotides line up with TRBD2. J lost 1 base, V lost 8 bases, and 6 bases had no gene match. Germline values: CDR1 MGHDK, CDR2 SYGVNS. This CDR3 region has 14 residues. The CDR3 reads CASWSGGRSYEQYF. In DNA, the CDR3 is TGTGCCAGCTGGAGCGGGGGGCGATCCTACGAGCAGTACTTC.

This chain connects TRBV20-1 to TRBJ2-7; 7 bases line up with TRBD2. CDR1 DFQATT and CDR2 SNEGSKA come from the germline V gene (reference sequence). The CDR3 totals 14 residues. Unmatched junction bases numbered 11, after V lost 2 bases and J lost 7 bases. This CDR3 is CSARNSGDPTEQYF. CDR3 DNA: TGCAGTGCTAGAAACAGCGGGGACCCGACTGAGCAGTACTTC.

The genes are TRBV20-1 and TRBJ1-1, with 8 bases matching TRBD1. The CDR3 runs to 16 residues. V lost 3 bases to trimming and J lost 10 bases; unmatched junction nucleotides: 19. From germline, CDR1 is DFQATT and CDR2 SNEGSKA (reference sequence). The CDR3, as DNA: TGCAGTGCTAGCCCCTCGTCCCAGGGGGCTTCAGTTTCAGCTTTCTTT. Its protein is CSASPSSQGASVSAFF.

This clonotype was picked up many times. The CDR3 coding sequence is TGTGCCTGGAGGAAAGACGGTAATCAGCCCCAGCATTTT. Its translation: CAWRKDGNQPQHF. The chain is built from TRBV30 and TRBJ1-5; D not certain. Trimming took off 3 bases at V and 4 bases at J, with 10 bases between the two ends. The V gene's germline CDR1 is GTSNPN and CDR2 SVGIG (reference sequence). CDR3 length: 13 residues. Full variable domain (outside the CDR3, taken from reference TRBV30 and TRBJ1-5): SQTIHQWPATLVQPVGSPLSLECTVEGTSNPNLYWYRQAAGRGLQLLFYSVGIGQISSEVPQNLSASRPQDRQFILSSKKLLLSDSGFYLCAWRKDGNQPQHFGDGTRLSIL.

This clonotype was found many times. This chain uses TRBV28 with TRBJ2-1; no firm D call. Germline assignment: CDR1 MDHEN and CDR2 SYDVKM. This CDR3 has 12 amino acids. The V end was cut by 6 bases, the J end by 3 bases, with 6 bases between. CDR3 DNA: TGTGCCAGCAGCATCTACTACAATGAGCAGTTCTTC. Protein sequence: CASSIYYNEQFF. The whole variable domain, remainder taken from reference TRBV28 and TRBJ2-1, is DVKVTQSSRYLVKRTGEKVFLECVQDMDHENMFWYRQDPGLGLRLIYFSYDVKMKEKGDIPEGYSVSREKKERFSLILESASTNQTSMYLCASSIYYNEQFFGPGTRLTVL.

This clonotype has a handful of counts. The V gene is TRBV5-5, the J gene TRBJ2-7, with D maybe TRBD1 (6 bases). Looked up from germline, CDR1 is SGHKS and CDR2 is YYEKEE (reference sequence). The CDR3 sequence is 11 residues long. Trimming pared 9 bases from V and 2 bases from J, leaving 9 bases between. CDR3 sequence (DNA): TGTGCCACGGGACATACCTACGAGCAGTACTTC. It is translated as CATGHTYEQYF.

Only a few counts were recorded for this clonotype. V and J are TRBV5-1 and TRBJ1-1, with 7 positions matching TRBD1. Looked up from germline, CDR1 is SGHRS and CDR2 is YFSETQ. The CDR3 runs to 12 residues. After removal of 4 bases from V and 8 bases from J, the junction contained 5 bases not matched to a gene. CDR3 amino acids: CASSPETGEAFF. CDR3 bases: TGCGCCAGCAGCCCGGAGACAGGGGAAGCTTTCTTT.

This clonotype was observed a handful of times. The V gene is TRBV28, the J gene TRBJ1-1; 10 bases match TRBD1. V lost 4 bases to trimming and J lost 7 bases; unmatched junction nucleotides: 9. Germline CDR1 MDHEN, CDR2 SYDVKM. CDR3 length equals 15 residues. The CDR3 protein is CASSSYGTGDREAFF. In nucleotides, the CDR3 is TGTGCCAGCAGTTCTTACGGGACAGGGGACCGTGAAGCTTTCTTT. Variable domain in full (rest from reference TRBV28 and TRBJ1-1): DVKVTQSSRYLVKRTGEKVFLECVQDMDHENMFWYRQDPGLGLRLIYFSYDVKMKEKGDIPEGYSVSREKKERFSLILESASTNQTSMYLCASSSYGTGDREAFFGQGTRLTVV.

The chain uses TRBV12-3 or TRBV12-4 and TRBJ2-3; 12 positions agree with TRBD2. V lost 6 bases, J lost 4 bases, and 5 bases stayed unmatched. The CDR3 runs 15 residues. The CDR3 spells CASSLLAGGADTQYF. CDR3 nucleotides: TGTGCCAGCAGCCTACTAGCGGGGGGAGCAGATACGCAGTATTTT.

There are many counts of this clonotype. The chain is built from TRBV6-5 and TRBJ1-3; 8 bases are a match to TRBD1. Germline-derived CDR1 and CDR2 are MNHEY and SVGAGI. This CDR3 contains 18 residues. The trim removed 0 bases at V and 0 bases at J, leaving 7 bases unmatched. The CDR3 reads CASSYSAGTGGSGNTIYF. The CDR3 coding sequence is TGTGCCAGCAGTTACTCAGCCGGAACAGGGGGCTCTGGAAACACCATATATTTT.

The CDR3 is CSATIPGGGPADTQYF. In DNA form, the CDR3 reads TGCAGTGCTACTATCCCCGGCGGGGGGCCCGCAGATACGCAGTATTTT. This sequence joins TRBV20-1 and TRBJ2-3; 8 bases match TRBD2. Germline CDR1 DFQATT, CDR2 SNEGSKA (reference sequence). The CDR3 loop spans 16 amino acids. The trim removed 4 bases at V and 4 bases at J, leaving 13 bases unmatched.

The rearrangement links TRBV3-1 to TRBJ2-7; tentatively, D is TRBD1 (5 bases). This CDR3 has 13 residues. Germline CDR1 reads LGHDT; CDR2 reads YNNKEL (reference sequence). V shed 4 bases and J shed 5 bases, with 12 bases lying between them. CDR3 residues: CASSLQGSNEQYF. In DNA, the CDR3 is TGTGCCAGCAGCCTTCAGGGTTCCAACGAGCAGTACTTC.

This chain links TRBV29-1 with TRBJ1-2; TRBD1 agrees at 9 bases. This CDR3 contains 13 residues. V lost 4 bases and J lost 2; bases outside the gene matches: 2. Germline V gene data show CDR1 as SQVTM and CDR2 as ANQGSEA. Here the CDR3 reads CSVVTGGNYGYTF. DNA of the CDR3: TGCAGCGTTGTCACAGGGGGCAACTATGGCTACACCTTC.

This clonotype was picked up a small number of times. This sequence joins TRBV5-1 and TRBJ1-5, with 10 bases matching TRBD1. The CDR3 loop spans 16 amino acids. The trim removed 0 bases at V and 3 bases at J, leaving 3 bases unmatched. Germline assignment: CDR1 SGHRS and CDR2 YFSETQ. Here the CDR3 DNA reads TGCGCCAGCAGCTTGGGGGACAGGGGCCTCAATCAGCCCCAGCATTTT. Its translation is CASSLGDRGLNQPQHF.

This clonotype was seen a few times. The chain joins TRBV9 to TRBJ2-3, with D hard to call. CDR1 is SGDLS, CDR2 YYNGEE, per germline. The V gene lost 0 bases and the J gene lost 4 bases, with 12 bases spanning the gap. The CDR3 runs to 15 residues. For the CDR3, the DNA is TGTGCCAGCAGCGTAGAGGGTTCGAGATCAGATACGCAGTATTTT. Its protein is CASSVEGSRSDTQYF. Full variable domain (rest looked up from reference TRBV9 and TRBJ2-3): DSGVTQTPKHLITATGQRVTLRCSPRSGDLSVYWYQQSLDQGLQFLIQYYNGEERAKGNILERFSAQQFPDLHSELNLSSLELGDSALYFCASSVEGSRSDTQYFGPGTRLTVL.

The chain employs TRBV18 and TRBJ1-5, with TRBD1 as a possible D gene (6 bases). V dropped 5 bases and J dropped 7 bases, with 12 bases sitting between them. Per germline, CDR1 KGHSH and CDR2 LQKENI. This CDR3 is built from 13 residues. The CDR3 here is CASSVDRNQPQHF. DNA for the CDR3: TGTGCCAGCTCAGTCGACAGGAACCAGCCCCAGCATTTT.

The V call is TRBV3-1, the J call TRBJ1-1; D uncertain. The germline gives CDR1 LGHDT, CDR2 YNNKEL (reference sequence). V lost 5 bases and J 1 base, leaving 11 bases between the germline ends. The CDR3 covers 14 residues. In nucleotides, the CDR3 is TGTGCCAGCAGCTACGGGAATCAGAACACTGAAGCTTTCTTT. This encodes CASSYGNQNTEAFF.

This clonotype was detected a few times. The chain carries TRBV7-9 and TRBJ2-3; 12 bases are shared with TRBD2. CDR1 and CDR2 from the germline V gene are SEHNR and FQNEAQ (reference sequence). This CDR3 contains 15 residues. Trimming removed 7 bases from V and 3 bases from J; junction bases left unmatched: 5. This CDR3 is CASTATSGRTDTQYF. CDR3 in DNA: TGTGCCAGCACCGCGACTAGCGGGAGAACAGATACGCAGTATTTT.

This clonotype was seen a handful of times. This rearrangement joins TRBV27 to TRBJ1-1; D unresolved. The CDR3 runs to 14 residues. Germline lookup yields CDR1 MNHEY and CDR2 SMNVEV (reference sequence). Trimming removed 1 base from V and 5 bases from J, with 11 bases in between. The CDR3 sequence is CASSLYRLGTEAFF. In DNA form, the CDR3 reads TGTGCCAGCAGTTTATACCGACTCGGAACTGAAGCTTTCTTT.

The V gene is TRBV24-1, the J gene TRBJ2-5; TRBD1 or TRBD2 may be the D gene (5 bases each). CDR1 and CDR2 (germline): KGHDR, SFDVKD. The CDR3 runs 15 residues. V was trimmed by 5 bases and J by 1 base, leaving 13 bases between them. DNA of the CDR3: TGTGCCACCAGTGGAACGGGGCAGATCCAAGAGACCCAGTACTTC. This translates into CATSGTGQIQETQYF.

CDR3 sequence (DNA): TGTGCCAGCAGCTTAGAGGTCAACACCGGGGAGCTGTTTTTT. This codes for CASSLEVNTGELFF. This chain uses TRBV7-8 with TRBJ2-2; D unresolved. The CDR3 length is 14 residues. V was clipped by 1 base and J by 2 bases, with 5 bases between them. Germline V gene sequence: CDR1 SGHVS, CDR2 FQNEAQ.

This clonotype was seen more than once but under ten times. The chain joins TRBV20-1 to TRBJ2-4, with 8 nucleotides matching TRBD1. CDR3 length equals 13 residues. Germline CDR1 and CDR2: DFQATT and SNEGSKA (reference sequence). V gave up 5 bases and J gave up 8 bases; unmatched junction bases: 8. The CDR3 reads CSAPFPGQDIQYF. CDR3 in DNA: TGCAGTGCTCCCTTTCCGGGACAGGACATTCAGTACTTC.

The chain joins TRBV7-2 to TRBJ2-2; D is uncertain. The CDR3 runs to 16 residues. Germline V gives CDR1 SGHTA, CDR2 FQGNSA. Trimming cost V 0 bases and J 0 bases, with 8 bases left between them. CDR3 bases: TGTGCCAGCAGCTTAGCGGGCCCCCCGAACACCGGGGAGCTGTTTTTT. Protein: CASSLAGPPNTGELFF.

The J gene is TRBJ2-7, the V gene TRBV11-2; D gene uncertain. V lost 2 bases, J lost 3 bases, and 11 bases lay in between. CDR1 is SGHAT, CDR2 FQNNGV, per germline. The CDR3 runs 14 residues. CDR3 nucleotide sequence: TGTGCCAGCAGCTTAAACGGCGGCCTCTACGAGCAGTACTTC. Protein: CASSLNGGLYEQYF.

The table lists this clonotype with a few counts. The chain recombines TRBV28 with TRBJ2-7, with D perhaps matching TRBD2 (6 bases). The V end was cut by 9 bases, the J end by 7 bases, with 13 bases between. Germline CDR1 MDHEN, CDR2 SYDVKM. This CDR3 is built from 11 residues. The chain's CDR3 is CASGTLGEQYF. Written as DNA, the CDR3 is TGTGCCAGTGGGACTTTAGGTGAGCAGTACTTC.

This clonotype showed up just a few times. For the CDR3, the DNA is TGCGCCAGCAGCCAACCTACTCAGGGTCCCCCTGAAGCTTTCTTT. It encodes CASSQPTQGPPEAFF. This sequence joins TRBV4-1 and TRBJ1-1, with D possibly matching TRBD1 (5 bases). In germline, CDR1 is MGHRA, CDR2 YSYEKL. The CDR3 spans 15 residues. V lost 2 bases, J lost 6 bases, and 16 bases lay in between.